This T cell receptor (beta chain) was captured by sequencing in a study of post-analysis software for immune sequencing data. Across the whole study: Recorded subtypes: relapsing-remitting, secondary progressive, progressive-relapsing; some patients unannotated. Study findings and constraints: For normalized Chao1 diversity, multiple sclerosis patients scored significantly lower than controls did. The five TRBV segments detected at higher frequency in patients than in controls included TRBV5-6, TRBV5-1 and TRBV20-1. By F measure, strong co-clustering occurred among samples prepared in the same batch.

The CDR3 has 14 amino acids. V lost 1 base to trimming and J lost 5 bases, with 14 bases between them. Germline loops: CDR1 DFQATT, CDR2 SNEGSKA (reference sequence). TCR beta cDNA libraries included unique molecular identifiers. Input populations of roughly 1 to 11 million T cells gave rise to approximately 480,000 cDNA molecules. TCRdb analysed the PCR reads with MiXCR anew, one entry per CDR3 protein. The sample consists of just over 250,000 distinct CDR3 sequences, 30% to 45% of them appearing once. This clonotype was picked up one time. Its cognate antigen is unknown. The sequence came from a girl aged 10 to 17 with multiple sclerosis. The sample was blood. The rearrangement uses TRBV20-1 and TRBJ1-1; weak D call: TRBD1 (6 bases). Here the CDR3 DNA reads TGCAGTGCTAGAGGGCGGGGGAGGGGGACTGAAGCTTTCTTT. Its protein product is CSARGRGRGTEAFF.